This T cell receptor (beta chain) emerged from a study of blood T cells in healthy people across ages. Overall study results and limits: Unsorted PBMC material precluded a definitive naive versus antigen-experienced comparison. Among long-lived donors, naive CD4+ cells were more numerous and diversity higher than in aged donors. The fall in TCR beta diversity per million T cells was roughly linear with age.

For the second PCR, which ran for about 6 to 12 cycles, a sample-barcoded 5' primer and a J-beta primer mix were used. From the 5' RACE reads, TCRdb called clonotypes with MiXCR, one entry per CDR3 protein. The data show hundreds of thousands of distinct CDR3 sequences, with 40% to 50% seen just once and around 23% held by the top ten. Details on this clonotype: The antigen remains unidentified.

There were healthy Caucasian individuals from Russia, aged roughly 6 to 90, serving as donors. The V and J ends lost 11 bases and 6 bases respectively, with 14 bases between them. CDR1 and CDR2 (germline): SEHNR, FQNEAQ (reference sequence). There are 12 residues in the CDR3. This clonotype was obtained from a man at least 80 years old in good health. The sequenced material came from blood. The chain uses TRBV7-9 and TRBJ2-1; weak D call: TRBD1 (5 bases). The CDR3 bases are TGTGCCGACAGCTTAACCGGCAATGAGCAGTTCTTC. Encoded protein: CADSLTGNEQFF.